Presented here are 13 T cell receptor beta chains from one specimen sequenced in a study of cytomegalovirus exposure and HLA in healthy donors (dated by TCRdb to the late 2010s). The protocol used for the library was the immunoSEQ multiplex PCR assay. A mixture of 60 forward primers for TCR Vbeta segments and 13 reverse primers for TCR Jbeta segments was used in the multiplex PCR. Imported from immuneACCESS, the table was reduced by TCRdb to in-frame sequences with V and J called. These copies leave out some clones; in studies compared against another copy, an unresolved V gene accounts for under half, and the cause of the remainder is not known. The sample has about 200,000 clones on record, roughly 80% of them singletons. Of the sample, around 0.4% is held by the ten largest clones. Sequenced: PBMCs. The receptors shown here come from a male donor in good health and CMV-seropositive.

This chain joins TRBV5-1 and TRBJ2-5, with D perhaps matching TRBD1 (6 bases). The J call may be in error: the DNA end matches TRBJ2-7 better. Germline V gene lookup returns CDR1 SGHRS and CDR2 YFSETQ. This CDR3 region has 14 residues. CDR3 coding DNA: TGCGCCAGCAGCCAAAGAGGGGGTGTCTACGAGCAGTACTTC. It specifies CASSQRGGVYEQYF.

V is TRBV5-8 and J is TRBJ2-3; weak D call: TRBD2 (5 bases). Trimming took off 4 bases at V and 0 bases at J, with 15 bases between the two ends. This CDR3 is 16 amino acids long. Germline CDR1 and CDR2: SGHTS and YDEGEE. The CDR3 sequence: CASSPPRRRSTDTQYF. The CDR3 DNA reads TGTGCCAGCAGCCCACCCAGGAGGCGAAGCACAGATACGCAGTATTTT.

This rearrangement joins TRBV19 to TRBJ2-1, with 9 positions matching TRBD2. The CDR3 is made up of 16 amino acids. V gave up 5 bases and J gave up 4 bases; unmatched junction bases: 9. The germline CDR1 and CDR2 sequences are LNHDA and SQIVND (reference sequence). The CDR3 nucleotides are TGTGCCAGTAGTCTTAGCGGGGGATTTACTTACAATGAGCAGTTCTTC. Its protein is CASSLSGGFTYNEQFF.

In DNA form, the CDR3 reads TGTGCCAGCATAAAAGCGGGAGGGCAAAATGAGCAGTTCTTC. Translating it yields CASIKAGGQNEQFF. The rearrangement uses TRBV28 and TRBJ2-1; TRBD2 aligns across 10 bases. The CDR3 loop spans 14 amino acids. Germline CDR1 reads MDHEN; CDR2 reads SYDVKM. Trimming cost V 7 bases and J 7 bases; bases outside gene matches: 7.

This sequence joins TRBV19 and TRBJ2-6, with a possible D match to TRBD2 (5 bases). This CDR3 comprises 16 residues. Germline V gives CDR1 LNHDA, CDR2 SQIVND (reference sequence). The V end lost 5 bases, the J end lost 0 bases, and 11 bases lay between the germline ends. CDR3: CASSSRGASGANVLTF. Here the CDR3 DNA reads TGTGCCAGTAGTTCCCGGGGAGCCTCTGGGGCCAACGTCCTGACTTTC.

This clone appeared a few times. Written as DNA, the CDR3 is TGTGCCTGGAGTAACCTCCCGACAGGGGTAATATCGGCCCAGCATTTT. Its translation is CAWSNLPTGVISAQHF. This chain joins TRBV30 and TRBJ1-5, with TRBD1 identical over 8 bases. V lost 2 bases to trimming and J lost 11 bases; unmatched junction nucleotides: 17. The length of the CDR3 is 16 residues. From germline, CDR1 is GTSNPN and CDR2 SVGIG (reference sequence).

The V and J genes are TRBV30 and TRBJ1-2; 9 bases agree with TRBD1. The junction had 13 bases not matched to a gene; V was cut back by 3 bases and J by 8 bases. CDR1 and CDR2 from the germline V gene are GTSNPN and SVGIG (reference sequence). The CDR3 runs 15 residues. CDR3 nucleotide sequence: TGTGCCTGGAGCTTCCCCGGGACAGGGTCTGTCGGCTACACCTTC. This codes for CAWSFPGTGSVGYTF.

As to this clone: Its ends do not fully match the called genes, so a read error is possible. The chain combines TRBV4-2 with TRBJ1-1; maybe TRBD1 (6 bases). CDR1 LGHNA and CDR2 YNFKEQ come from the germline V gene. The CDR3 runs to 14 residues. In DNA, the CDR3 is TGTGCCAGCACCCAAGGAGGGGGGGACACTGAAGCTTTCTTT. Amino acids: CASTQGGGDTEAFF.

This clone has only a few counts. The CDR3, as DNA: TGTGCCAGCAGTCCAGAGCGAAGTAGCTCCTACAATGAGCAGTTCTTC. Protein product: CASSPERSSSYNEQFF. J is TRBJ2-1 and V is TRBV13; no reliable D call. Germline CDR1 is PRHDT and CDR2 is FYEKMQ (reference sequence). V was trimmed by 6 bases and J by 0 bases, leaving 15 bases between them. The CDR3 loop spans 16 amino acids.

J is TRBJ2-2 and V is TRBV7-3; 11 bases line up with TRBD1. Germline CDR1 is SGHTA and CDR2 is FQGTGA. Losses at the gene ends were 5 bases for V and 5 bases for J; bases not matched to a gene: 10. The length of the CDR3 is 17 residues. The CDR3 DNA follows: TGTGCCAGCAGCCCCTCCCGGACAGGGGGCGAGACCGGGGAGCTGTTTTTT. Its protein product is CASSPSRTGGETGELFF.

The chain couples TRBV4-1 to TRBJ1-2, with 8 bases that match TRBD1. Germline V CDR1 and CDR2: MGHRA, YSYEKL. CDR3 length equals 17 residues. Losses at the gene ends were 2 bases for V and 5 bases for J; bases not matched to a gene: 13. In nucleotides, the CDR3 is TGCGCCAGCAGCCAAAGGTCAGGGGGCTCCCTGGGATATGGCTACACCTTC. Residues: CASSQRSGGSLGYGYTF.

The rearrangement joins TRBV5-8 to TRBJ2-4; TRBD1 matches 7 bases. This CDR3 is 14 amino acids long. CDR1 and CDR2 (germline): SGHTS, YDEGEE. V lost 4 bases to trimming and J lost 5 bases; unmatched junction nucleotides: 6. CDR3 in DNA: TGTGCCAGCAGCAATCGGGACAGAGAAAACATTCAGTACTTC. Translated, it gives CASSNRDRENIQYF.

This clone is a singleton in its sample. The V call is TRBV7-9, the J call TRBJ1-2, with 7 positions matching TRBD1. Germline CDR1 reads SEHNR; CDR2 reads FQNEAQ (reference sequence). CDR3 length equals 12 residues. The CDR3: CVSGQTNYGYTF. In DNA form, the CDR3 reads TGTGTGTCGGGACAGACTAACTATGGCTACACCTTC.